A selection of T cell receptor beta chains follows, all from one sample in a study of blood T cells in healthy people across ages. Using its own MiXCR run on the 5' RACE reads, TCRdb lists one record per CDR3 protein. The repertoire has fewer than 950,000 distinct CDR3 sequences, about 48% of them found once; the top ten carry approximately 40%. The sequencing input was blood. The source of these receptors is a man at least 80 years old in good health. Each CDR3 is given with its conserved first and last residue. A D gene is named only where the DNA matches it firmly. Size tells how often a clone was seen (once, few, many) or the class of an expanded clone, and some rows leave it out.

clone_size j_call d_call v_call cdr3_nt cdr3_aa
few TRBJ1-5 NA TRBV3-1 TGTGCCAGCAGCCAAGGTATAGCTCAGCCCCAGCATTTT CASSQGIAQPQHF
NA TRBJ2-5 NA TRBV10-3 TGTGCCATCAGTGAGGGTAGGGGGGAGACCCAGTACTTC CAISEGRGETQYF
many TRBJ2-7 TRBD2 TRBV2 TGTGCCAGCAGTGACTCGGGACTAGCGGTCTCCTACGAGCAGTACTTC CASSDSGLAVSYEQYF
NA TRBJ2-7 NA TRBV21-1 TGTGCCAGCAGCAAAGGGACTAGCGGGAGGGGCTCCTACGAGCAGTACTTC CASSKGTSGRGSYEQYF
few TRBJ2-3 TRBD2 TRBV7-2 TGTGCCAGCAGACGTTCGACTAGCGCACAGATCGATACGCAGTATTTT CASRRSTSAQIDTQYF
NA TRBJ2-5 TRBD2 TRBV29-1 TGCAGCGTTGAACCGCTCCGACTAGCGGGAGGGGTGGAGACCCAGTACTTC CSVEPLRLAGGVETQYF
NA TRBJ2-5 NA TRBV5-1 TGCGCCAGCAGCTCCGGGGGCTCTGGAGAGACCCAGTACTTC CASSSGGSGETQYF
once TRBJ2-3 TRBD2 TRBV20-1 TGCAGTGCTAGGGAGATCCCGGGACTAGCGGGCTCCCTAAGTCACAGATACGCGTATTTT CSAREIPGLAGSLSHRYAYF
NA TRBJ1-6 NA TRBV7-3 TGTGCCAGCAGCACAAGGGCACAGGCCTGGGGGAATTCACCCCTCCACTTT CASSTRAQAWGNSPLHF
NA TRBJ2-7 TRBD2 TRBV2 TGTGCCAGCAGTGTTAATCCGGGACTAGCGGCCTACGAGCAGTACTTC CASSVNPGLAAYEQYF
NA TRBJ2-3 TRBD2 TRBV6-1 TGTGCCAGCAGTGAAGGACTAGCGGGAGGGTCCCACAGATACGCGTATTTT CASSEGLAGGSHRYAYF
few TRBJ2-7 TRBD2 TRBV27 TGTGCCAGCAGTTTGGGACTAGCGGGAACTCGTTACGAGCAGTACTTC CASSLGLAGTRYEQYF
NA TRBJ2-6 NA TRBV12-3/TRBV12-4 TGTGCCAGCAGTTTATCGGGGGCTGGGGCCAACGTCCTGACTTTC CASSLSGAGANVLTF
NA TRBJ2-2 NA TRBV7-3 TGTGCCAGCAGCTTCAGGACCGGGGAGCTGTTTTTT CASSFRTGELFF
NA TRBJ2-1 NA TRBV29-1 TGCAGCGTTGAAGATCCTCTCGCTAGTGGGAATGAGCAGTTCTTC CSVEDPLASGNEQFF
NA TRBJ2-1 NA TRBV7-2 TGTGCCAGCAGCCCCCAGGGGGGGCAGTACAATGAGCAGTTCTTC CASSPQGGQYNEQFF
NA TRBJ2-7 NA TRBV28 TGTGCCAGCAGTGTGGGGCAAGGGGCCGAGCAGTACTTC CASSVGQGAEQYF
NA TRBJ2-5 NA TRBV20-1 TGCAGTGCTCAGAGCGGGCAAGAGACCCAGTACTTC CSAQSGQETQYF
NA TRBJ2-1 TRBD2 TRBV24-1 TGTGCCACCAGTGATCGTGCCGGGACTAGCCCCTACAATGAGCAGTTCTTC CATSDRAGTSPYNEQFF
few TRBJ2-7 TRBD2 TRBV4-2 TGTGCCAGCAGCCTGGGGACTAGCGGGAACAGGGGCGAGCAGTACTTC CASSLGTSGNRGEQYF
few TRBJ2-3 NA TRBV6-5 TGTGCCAGCAGTGAGACAGGACCAGATACGCAGTATTTT CASSETGPDTQYF
few TRBJ2-7 TRBD2 TRBV20-1 TGCAGTGCCCTAGCGGGACCCTCCCACGAGCAGTACTTC CSALAGPSHEQYF
NA TRBJ2-1 NA TRBV12-3/TRBV12-4 TGTGCCAGCAGTTTATCCCAAAAGGGCCACAATGAGCAGTTCTTC CASSLSQKGHNEQFF
NA TRBJ2-5 NA TRBV24-1 TGTACCACCAGTGATCCCTCGACATCCGGGCGAGAGACCCAGTACTTC CTTSDPSTSGRETQYF
NA TRBJ2-7 NA TRBV9 TGTGCCAGCAGTGCCCTGGGGTACAATGAGCAGTACTTC CASSALGYNEQYF
few TRBJ2-7 TRBD2 TRBV29-1 TGCAGCGCAGGGATAGCGGGAGGGCCCCACGAGCAGTACTTC CSAGIAGGPHEQYF
NA TRBJ2-7 NA TRBV11-2 TGTGCCAGCAGCTTAGTTAAGTCCGGGAACGAGCAGTACTTC CASSLVKSGNEQYF
NA TRBJ1-5 NA TRBV7-2 TGTGCCAGCAGCTTAATTCCTGACAGATTAGCAAATCAGCCCCAGCATTTT CASSLIPDRLANQPQHF
NA TRBJ1-5 NA TRBV6-6 TGTGCCAGCAGTCCTAATGGCCAATCCTTGAGCAATCAGCCCCAGCATTTT CASSPNGQSLSNQPQHF
NA TRBJ2-4 NA TRBV7-9 TGTGCCAGCAGCCTCCGCGAAAACATTCAGTACTTC CASSLRENIQYF
NA TRBJ2-5 TRBD2 TRBV29-1 TGCAGCGTTGAAAGAACCCCGCTAGCGGGAGGGGGTGAGCAGTACTTC CSVERTPLAGGGEQYF
NA TRBJ1-1 TRBD1 TRBV13 TGTGCCAGCAGCGGAGGGACAGGGGGCGCAGGGACTGCTTTCTTT CASSGGTGGAGTAFF
NA TRBJ1-5 NA TRBV2 TGTGCCAGCAGGGGGCGCAGAGAACAGCCCCAGCATTTT CASRGRREQPQHF
NA TRBJ1-2 NA TRBV5-1 TGCGCCAGCAGCTTGTCGTCACAGACCAACTTTAACTATGGCTACACCTTC CASSLSSQTNFNYGYTF
few TRBJ2-3 TRBD1 TRBV5-1 TGCGCCAGCAGCTTGGCGACAGGGCGGAGTGATACGCAGTATTTT CASSLATGRSDTQYF
few TRBJ2-5 NA TRBV6-6 TGTGCCAGCAGTTACACAGTAAGGGCGCATTTTCAAGAGACCCAGTACTTC CASSYTVRAHFQETQYF
NA TRBJ2-7 TRBD2 TRBV20-1 TGCAGTGCTAGAGATCCTAGCGGGAGAAATGAGCAGTACTTC CSARDPSGRNEQYF
few TRBJ2-1 TRBD2 TRBV20-1 TGCAGTGCTAGGACGGGACTAGCCCTCAAAGAGCAGTTCTTC CSARTGLALKEQFF
NA TRBJ2-1 NA TRBV20-1 TGCAGTGCCCCCCCGTTCGGGAGCTCCTACAATGAGCAGTTCTTC CSAPPFGSSYNEQFF
NA TRBJ2-7 NA TRBV5-1 TGCGCCGGCAGCTTGGACGGCTACGAGCAGTACTTC CAGSLDGYEQYF
NA TRBJ2-5 NA TRBV5-1 TGCGCCAGCAGCCAAAATGGGGACTTAGGAGAGACCCAGTACTTC CASSQNGDLGETQYF
NA TRBJ2-7 TRBD1 TRBV28 TGTGCCAGCAGTGACAGGGGGTCAAACTACGAGCAGTACTTC CASSDRGSNYEQYF
NA TRBJ2-5 TRBD2 TRBV3-1 TGTGCCAGCAGCCAAGTGCGGGGAGGGGACCACCGGCGGAATGAGCAGTACTTC CASSQVRGGDHRRNEQYF
NA TRBJ2-7 TRBD2 TRBV28 TGTGCCAGCAGTTGGGATGGAGCGGGGCCCCCCTCCTACGAGCAGTACTTC CASSWDGAGPPSYEQYF
NA TRBJ1-2 TRBD1 TRBV7-2 TGTGCCAGCAGCTTGACCGGGACAGGGTTGGATGGCTACACCTTC CASSLTGTGLDGYTF
NA TRBJ1-2 TRBD1 TRBV5-1 TGCGCCAGTTGCCGGGACAGGGGTACTTGCCGTGGCTACACCTTC CASCRDRGTCRGYTF
few TRBJ1-2 NA TRBV20-1 TGCAGTGCTAGAGGGTCCCCCCGGGGGTCGTCCTATGGCTACACCTTC CSARGSPRGSSYGYTF
NA TRBJ2-1 NA TRBV5-5 TGTGCCAGCAGCTCCCAGGGGTCCGACAATGAGCAGTTCTTC CASSSQGSDNEQFF